This is a list of T cell receptor beta chains from one sample in a study of T cells of healthy individuals. TCRdb reanalysed the 5' RACE reads using MiXCR and keeps one entry per CDR3 protein. The data contain around 63,000 distinct CDR3 sequences, 16% of them seen just once; the ten biggest clones take up around 5%. These receptors were taken from a human donor in good health. The CDR3 runs from the conserved cysteine through the conserved F or W. The D gene is left open where the match is weak. A clone size is listed for some rows: how often the clone was seen (once, few, many), or a class if it is expanded.

TRBJ1-1 | many | NA | TRBV24-1 | CATSEQGVNTEAFF | TGTGCCACCAGTGAGCAGGGCGTAAACACTGAAGCTTTCTTT
TRBJ1-2 | many | NA | TRBV4-3 | CASSQDGSSNYGYTF | TGCGCCAGCAGCCAAGACGGCTCCTCTAACTATGGCTACACCTTC
TRBJ1-3 | many | TRBD1 | TRBV10-3 | CAISPTGEDTIYF | TGTGCCATCAGCCCGACAGGGGAGGACACCATATATTTT
TRBJ2-7 | NA | NA | TRBV5-1 | CASSLGDAAYEQYF | TGCGCCAGCAGCTTGGGGGATGCCGCCTACGAGCAGTACTTC
TRBJ2-5 | NA | NA | TRBV12-3/TRBV12-4 | CASSLGPREAQYF | TGTGCCAGCAGTTTAGGTCCAAGAGAGGCCCAGTACTTC
TRBJ2-5 | NA | NA | TRBV11-1 | CASSLNSRAQETQYF | TGTGCCAGCAGCTTAAATTCTCGGGCCCAAGAGACCCAGTACTTC
TRBJ1-2 | NA | TRBD1 | TRBV11-2 | CASKSLTGTGTDGYTF | TGTGCCAGCAAGAGCCTGACCGGGACAGGGACAGATGGCTACACCTTC
TRBJ1-3 | NA | TRBD1 | TRBV5-1 | CASSQTGVLSGNTIYF | TGCGCCAGCAGCCAGACAGGGGTCCTCTCTGGAAACACCATATATTTT
TRBJ2-3 | NA | TRBD2 | TRBV6-2/TRBV6-3 | CASTTTSASITDTQYF | TGTGCCAGCACTACCACTAGCGCCTCTATCACAGATACGCAGTATTTT
TRBJ2-7 | NA | TRBD2 | TRBV5-1 | CASSPSGASYEQYF | TGCGCCAGCAGCCCAAGCGGGGCCAGCTACGAGCAGTACTTC
TRBJ2-3 | few | NA | TRBV5-1 | CASSLGPQRRWDTDTQYF | TGCGCCAGCAGCTTGGGGCCCCAGAGGAGGTGGGACACAGATACGCAGTATTTT
TRBJ1-6 | many | NA | TRBV6-6 | CASSSPGLYNSPLHF | TGTGCCAGCAGTTCACCGGGTCTTTATAATTCACCCCTCCACTTT
TRBJ2-7 | few | NA | TRBV7-2 | CASSTGLNYEQYF | TGTGCCAGCAGCACTGGACTGAACTACGAGCAGTACTTC
TRBJ1-1 | many | NA | TRBV2 | CAGGQLNTEAFF | TGTGCCGGCGGGCAGCTGAACACTGAAGCTTTCTTT
TRBJ1-1 | NA | NA | TRBV5-1 | CARSWVRGGTEAFF | TGCGCCAGGAGCTGGGTCAGGGGAGGGACTGAAGCTTTCTTT
TRBJ1-5 | many | NA | TRBV10-3 | CAISESDQGGSNQPQHF | TGTGCCATCAGTGAATCGGACCAGGGTGGAAGCAATCAGCCCCAGCATTTT
TRBJ1-3 | many | TRBD1 | TRBV6-1 | CASSPPGQGDTIYF | TGTGCCAGCAGCCCACCGGGACAGGGAGACACCATATATTTT
TRBJ1-5 | few | TRBD1 | TRBV7-9 | CASSSGQVLQPQHF | TGTGCCAGCAGCTCGGGACAGGTCCTCCAGCCCCAGCATTTT
TRBJ2-3 | NA | TRBD2 | TRBV4-1 | CASSLGLAGGTDTQYF | TGCGCCAGCAGCCTAGGACTAGCGGGAGGGACAGATACGCAGTATTTT
TRBJ2-2 | few | NA | TRBV7-3 | CASSPTAGGNWDTGELFF | TGTGCCAGCAGCCCAACGGCCGGGGGTAACTGGGACACCGGGGAGCTGTTTTTT
TRBJ2-2 | NA | NA | TRBV6-1 | CASSDMVASTGELFF | TGTGCCAGCAGTGATATGGTGGCCTCGACCGGGGAGCTGTTTTTT
TRBJ2-1 | many | TRBD2 | TRBV4-3 | CASSQERPGLAGREQFF | TGCGCCAGCAGCCAAGAAAGGCCGGGACTAGCGGGAAGGGAGCAGTTCTTC
TRBJ2-1 | few | NA | TRBV7-2 | CASSSYPTRDEQFF | TGTGCCAGCAGCTCCTACCCGACCAGGGATGAGCAGTTCTTC
TRBJ1-1 | NA | NA | TRBV7-9 | CASSLARWSNTEAFF | TGTGCCAGCAGCTTAGCACGGTGGTCGAACACTGAAGCTTTCTTT
TRBJ2-3 | NA | TRBD2 | TRBV7-2 | CASRLAGLSTDTQYF | TGTGCCAGCAGACTAGCGGGGCTTAGCACAGATACGCAGTATTTT
TRBJ2-7 | NA | NA | TRBV7-9 | CASSTARRPAGEQYF | TGTGCCAGCAGCACGGCCCGACGACCCGCGGGCGAGCAGTACTTC
TRBJ2-5 | NA | NA | TRBV3-1 | CASSQMVGGEETQYF | TGTGCCAGCAGCCAAATGGTAGGCGGGGAAGAGACCCAGTACTTC
TRBJ1-1 | NA | TRBD1 | TRBV6-5 | CASSYSAGGNTEAFF | TGTGCCAGCAGTTACTCAGCAGGGGGGAACACTGAAGCTTTCTTT
TRBJ2-1 | many | NA | TRBV7-9 | CASSLAKVHWFF | TGTGCCAGCAGCTTAGCCAAAGTCCACTGGTTCTTC
TRBJ2-1 | few | TRBD2 | TRBV5-1 | CASTFLAGSYNEQFF | TGCGCCAGCACCTTTTTAGCGGGAAGCTACAATGAGCAGTTCTTC
TRBJ2-7 | many | NA | TRBV9 | CASSGSGYEQYF | TGTGCCAGCAGTGGTAGCGGTTACGAGCAGTACTTC
TRBJ2-7 | many | NA | TRBV7-9 | CASSLVVAASYEQYF | TGTGCCAGCAGCTTAGTGGTAGCGGCCTCCTACGAGCAGTACTTC
TRBJ2-5 | few | NA | TRBV10-2 | CASSELGPSGQETQYF | TGCGCCAGCAGTGAATTAGGGCCCTCTGGGCAAGAGACCCAGTACTTC
TRBJ1-3 | many | TRBD1 | TRBV18 | CASSAGTGSGNTIYF | TGTGCCAGCTCAGCCGGGACAGGCTCTGGAAACACCATATATTTT
TRBJ2-3 | many | TRBD2 | TRBV28 | CSISGGLWADTQYF | TGTTCTATCAGCGGGGGCTTGTGGGCAGATACGCAGTATTTT
TRBJ2-3 | few | TRBD2 | TRBV24-1 | CATGATSGNSDTQYF | TGTGCCACCGGGGCGACTAGCGGGAACTCAGATACGCAGTATTTT
TRBJ1-1 | many | NA | TRBV14 | CASSQERGGRAFF | TGTGCCAGCAGCCAAGAAAGAGGAGGGAGAGCTTTCTTT
TRBJ2-7 | NA | TRBD1 | TRBV28 | CASHGARTGFNEQYF | TGTGCCAGCCATGGGGCTCGGACAGGGTTCAACGAGCAGTACTTC
TRBJ2-2 | few | NA | TRBV6-5 | CASSFHRPGSEGGELFF | TGTGCCAGCAGTTTTCACCGTCCCGGTAGCGAGGGCGGGGAGCTGTTTTTT
TRBJ1-1 | many | NA | TRBV28 | CASRPTTEAFF | TGTGCCAGCAGACCGACCACTGAAGCTTTCTTT
TRBJ2-7 | many | NA | TRBV18 | CASSPLDSNYEQYF | TGTGCCAGCTCACCATTAGACAGCAACTACGAGCAGTACTTC
TRBJ2-2 | NA | NA | TRBV6-5 | CASSPGVTGELFF | TGTGCCAGCAGTCCCGGAGTCACCGGGGAGCTGTTTTTT
TRBJ2-6 | NA | TRBD2 | TRBV20-1 | CSATTGGRAPGANVLTF | TGCAGTGCGACGACCGGCGGGAGGGCCCCGGGGGCCAACGTCCTGACTTTC
TRBJ2-3 | few | TRBD2 | TRBV10-3 | CAIKLAGEDTQYF | TGTGCCATCAAGCTAGCGGGAGAGGATACGCAGTATTTT
TRBJ2-3 | NA | TRBD2 | TRBV5-1 | CASSLSFLAGITDTQYF | TGCGCCAGCAGCTTGTCCTTCCTAGCGGGGATCACAGATACGCAGTATTTT
TRBJ2-1 | few | NA | TRBV12-3/TRBV12-4 | CASSLSREQFF | TGTGCCAGCAGTTTATCCAGGGAGCAGTTCTTC
TRBJ1-3 | NA | NA | TRBV29-1 | CSVTLSYSRSGNTIYF | TGCAGCGTCACCCTATCCTACAGCCGCTCTGGAAACACCATATATTTT
TRBJ2-3 | NA | TRBD2 | TRBV6-5 | CASSQLAGESDTQYF | TGTGCCAGCAGTCAATTAGCGGGGGAGTCAGATACGCAGTATTTT
TRBJ2-5 | many | NA | TRBV10-3 | CAISPGFLQETQYF | TGTGCCATCAGTCCCGGTTTTCTCCAAGAGACCCAGTACTTC
TRBJ1-4 | NA | NA | TRBV29-1 | CSVDPLPGVNEKLFF | TGCAGCGTTGATCCTTTACCAGGGGTTAATGAAAAACTGTTTTTT
TRBJ1-4 | few | TRBD1 | TRBV5-1 | CASSFGDRETSANEKLFF | TGCGCCAGCAGCTTCGGGGACAGGGAAACGTCGGCTAATGAAAAACTGTTTTTT
TRBJ2-7 | NA | TRBD2 | TRBV12-3/TRBV12-4 | CASTNPGLGAYEQYF | TGTGCCAGCACAAATCCGGGACTAGGGGCCTACGAGCAGTACTTC
TRBJ1-2 | few | NA | TRBV20-1 | CSASSGPYGYTF | TGCAGTGCTAGTTCAGGACCCTATGGCTACACCTTC
TRBJ2-5 | many | NA | TRBV20-1 | CSGKSSETRDLETQYF | TGCAGTGGCAAGAGTTCCGAGACTAGAGACCTAGAGACCCAGTACTTC
TRBJ1-1 | many | NA | TRBV9 | CASSVDSFNTEAFF | TGTGCCAGCAGCGTCGACAGCTTTAACACTGAAGCTTTCTTT